This TCR beta chain was obtained from a study of blood T cells in healthy people across ages. The authors ran a second PCR of about 7 to 11 cycles using a sample-barcoded 5' primer and a J-beta primer mix. Each CDR3 protein is one row after TCRdb ran MiXCR on the 5' RACE reads. The sample includes about 2 million distinct CDR3 sequences, 49% of them seen just once. This CDR3 is built from 14 residues. The ends were cut back, 5 bases at V and 2 bases at J, with 10 bases in the middle. CDR1 SGHNT and CDR2 YENEEA come from the germline V gene. The TCR originated in a woman aged 35 to 49 in good health. V and J are TRBV11-3 and TRBJ1-3; a weak D match, TRBD1 (6 bases). Sequenced sample: blood. The CDR3 DNA is TGTGCCAGCAGCGGAGACAGGACTGGAAACACCATATATTTT. Its translation: CASSGDRTGNTIYF.